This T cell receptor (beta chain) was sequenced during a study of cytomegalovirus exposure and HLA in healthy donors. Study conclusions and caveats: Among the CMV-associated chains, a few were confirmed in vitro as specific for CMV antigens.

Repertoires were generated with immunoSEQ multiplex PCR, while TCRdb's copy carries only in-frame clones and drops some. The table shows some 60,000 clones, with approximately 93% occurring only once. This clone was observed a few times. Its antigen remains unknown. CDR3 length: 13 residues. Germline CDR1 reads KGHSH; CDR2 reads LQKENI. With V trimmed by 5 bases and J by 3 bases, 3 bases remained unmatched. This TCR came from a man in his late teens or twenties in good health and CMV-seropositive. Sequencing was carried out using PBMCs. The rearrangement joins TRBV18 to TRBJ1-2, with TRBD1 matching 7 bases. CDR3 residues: CASSAGTDYGYTF. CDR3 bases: TGTGCCAGCTCAGCCGGGACAGACTATGGCTACACCTTC.